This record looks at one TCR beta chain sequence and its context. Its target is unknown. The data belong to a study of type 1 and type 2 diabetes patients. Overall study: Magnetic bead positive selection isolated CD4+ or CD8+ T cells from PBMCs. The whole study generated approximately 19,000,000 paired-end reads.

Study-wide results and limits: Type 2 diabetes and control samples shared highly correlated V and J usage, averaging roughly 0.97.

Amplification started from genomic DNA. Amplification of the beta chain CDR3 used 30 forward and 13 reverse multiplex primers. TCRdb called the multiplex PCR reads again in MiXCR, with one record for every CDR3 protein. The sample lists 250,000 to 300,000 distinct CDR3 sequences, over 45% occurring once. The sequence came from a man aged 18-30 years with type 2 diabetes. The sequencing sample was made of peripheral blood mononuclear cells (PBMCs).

The CDR3: CAWSVLARTEAFF. The CDR3 coding sequence is TGTGCCTGGAGTGTACTTGCGCGCACTGAAGCTTTCTTT. V gene TRBV30 combines with J gene TRBJ1-1; D not resolved. The V end lost 0 bases, the J end lost 4 bases, and 9 bases lay between the germline ends. From germline, CDR1 is GTSNPN and CDR2 SVGIG (reference sequence). The CDR3 spans 13 residues.